The 2 T cell receptor beta chains reported below all come from one sample, sequenced in a study of T cell changes during pregnancy in multiple sclerosis. The method was immunoSEQ multiplex PCR; TCRdb's version includes in-frame clones alone and lacks a portion of them. Of around 56,000 clones listed, around 89% were seen once; the top ten hold less than 2%. The material sequenced was peripheral blood, taken after pregnancy. The receptors were gathered from a female donor with multiple sclerosis, enrolled in a pregnancy study.

J is TRBJ1-6 and V is TRBV2, with a possible D match to TRBD1 (6 bases). CDR1 and CDR2 from the germline V gene are SNHLY and FYNNEI. Trimming cost V 1 base and J 8 bases, with 12 bases left between them. The CDR3 loop spans 15 amino acids. CDR3: CASSEEGGGYSPLHF. In DNA, the CDR3 is TGTGCCAGCAGTGAAGAAGGGGGGGGTTATTCACCCCTCCACTTT.

This chain uses TRBV7-2 with TRBJ2-7, with 8 bases identical to TRBD1. CDR3 length equals 14 residues. V dropped 5 bases and J dropped 7; count of bases not matched to a gene: 10. Germline CDR1 SGHTA, CDR2 FQGNSA. CDR3 sequence (DNA): TGTGCCAGCAGCATTCGACGACAGGGGAGGGAGCAGTACTTC. Translating it yields CASSIRRQGREQYF.